This T cell receptor (beta chain) was obtained from a study of vaccination and CD4 T cells after COVID-19. The Oncomine TCR Beta short-read assay was what sequenced the DNA obtained from cultured CD4+ T cells. TCRdb re-derived calls from the PCR reads in MiXCR, one entry per CDR3 protein. The repertoire has over 10,000 distinct CDR3 sequences, approximately 42% of them found once; the top ten carry roughly 8.4%. Noted treatment: roughly 10-day PBMC culture with coronavirus spike peptide pools or control peptides (ViraFEST assay). V was pared by 5 bases and J by 3 bases, with 11 bases between. The CDR3 runs 13 residues. CDR1 and CDR2 (germline): SGHTA, FQGNSA. Concerning this clonotype itself: The antigen is unknown.

This clonotype was sampled from a human donor who had recovered from COVID-19. The chain couples TRBV7-2 to TRBJ2-7, with no clear D. The sequencing here drew on CD4+ T cells from blood, cultured in vitro, taken after SARS-CoV-2 vaccination. CDR3 loop: CASSGPQSYEQYF. The CDR3, as DNA: TGTGCCAGCAGCGGACCCCAGAGCTACGAGCAGTACTTC. Full variable domain (outside the CDR3, taken from reference TRBV7-2 and TRBJ2-7): GAGVSQSPSNKVTEKGKDVELRCDPISGHTALYWYRQSLGQGLEFLIYFQGNSAPDKSGLPSDRFSAERTGGSVSTLTIQRTQQEDSAVYLCASSGPQSYEQYFGPGTRLTVT.